The present T cell receptor (beta chain) was sequenced within a study of T cells in Graves' hyperthyroidism and ophthalmopathy. Study-level points and caveats: Blood shared most expanded thyroid clonotypes above 0.001.

It was RNA transcripts that yielded the amplified TCR beta CDR3 regions. Initially, a first-round RT-PCR of the TCR CDR3 employed the HTBI primer set. TCRdb reprocessed the multiplex PCR reads via MiXCR and lists one record per CDR3 protein. Among 300,000 to 450,000 distinct CDR3 sequences listed, about 15% were seen once. This clonotype was detected many times. No antigen is known for it. V gave up 4 bases and J gave up 7 bases, with 7 bases separating them. The V gene's germline CDR1 is SEHNR and CDR2 FQNEAQ (reference sequence). CDR3 size: 11 residues. The rearrangement joins TRBV7-9 to TRBJ2-5, with D tentatively TRBD1 (5 bases). This sequence originates from a young woman with Graves' ophthalmopathy. Sequences were obtained from blood. CDR3 sequence reads: CASSSQGTQYF. The CDR3 nucleotides read TGTGCCAGCAGCTCTCAGGGGACCCAGTACTTC.